The 10 T cell receptor beta chains listed next were all sequenced from one sample in a study of blood T cell repertoires in COVID-19. Libraries were prepared by immunoSEQ multiplex PCR; TCRdb keeps only in-frame clonotypes and omits some of them. The sample comprises approximately 100,000 clones, approximately 82% of which are singletons, and around 8% rests with the top ten. Sequencing was performed on peripheral blood. All receptors derive from a woman of 80 years or more with active or convalescent COVID-19.

V is TRBV9 and J is TRBJ2-2, with 9 bases lining up with TRBD2. The germline V gene has CDR1 SGDLS and CDR2 YYNGEE. V was pared by 0 bases and J by 2 bases, with 8 bases of the junction left unmatched. The CDR3 is 18 amino acids. The CDR3 spells CASSVAPPSGVNTGELFF. CDR3 DNA: TGTGCCAGCAGCGTAGCCCCCCCTAGCGGGGTAAACACCGGGGAGCTGTTTTTT. Using reference TRBV9 and TRBJ2-2 for the parts outside the CDR3, the full variable domain is DSGVTQTPKHLITATGQRVTLRCSPRSGDLSVYWYQQSLDQGLQFLIQYYNGEERAKGNILERFSAQQFPDLHSELNLSSLELGDSALYFCASSVAPPSGVNTGELFFGEGSRLTVL.

About this clone itself: The junction does not match germline at one end; this may be a read error. The chain has TRBV6-6 and TRBJ1-2; TRBD1 aligns across 11 bases. CDR3 length: 15 residues. In germline, CDR1 is MNHNY, CDR2 SVGAGI (reference sequence). The chain's CDR3 is CVSSNRDRGSYGYTF. The DNA of the CDR3 is TGTGTCAGCAGTAACCGGGACAGGGGGTCCTATGGCTACACCTTC.

A single count supports this clone. The rearrangement links TRBV5-4 to TRBJ2-6, with 8 bases that match TRBD1. Germline V gene sequence: CDR1 SGHNT, CDR2 YYREEE (reference sequence). CDR3 length equals 18 residues. The trim removed 1 base at V and 0 bases at J, leaving 6 bases unmatched. This CDR3 reads CASSLRGTGFSGANVLTF. In DNA form, the CDR3 reads TGTGCCAGCAGCTTGAGGGGGACAGGCTTCTCTGGGGCCAACGTCCTGACTTTC.

The genes are TRBV18 and TRBJ1-2; D perhaps matches TRBD1 (6 bases). This CDR3 is 19 amino acids long. With 3 bases removed from V and 2 bases from J, the gap between germline ends came to 25 bases. The germline CDR1 and CDR2 sequences are KGHSH and LQKENI. CDR3 DNA sequence: TGTGCCAGCTCACCGAAAAGTGGGACACCGAGTACTTCAAACTATGGCTACACCTTC. Its protein is CASSPKSGTPSTSNYGYTF.

The chain is built from TRBV28 and TRBJ2-7, with TRBD2 identical over 14 bases. CDR3 length equals 16 residues. Germline CDR1 MDHEN, CDR2 SYDVKM. V lost 4 bases, J lost 4 bases, and 6 bases stayed unmatched. The CDR3 nucleotides are TGTGCCAGCAGTTCACCCGGGACTAGCGGGAGATACGAGCAGTACTTC. It codes for CASSSPGTSGRYEQYF. Complete variable domain (other parts from reference TRBV28 and TRBJ2-7): DVKVTQSSRYLVKRTGEKVFLECVQDMDHENMFWYRQDPGLGLRLIYFSYDVKMKEKGDIPEGYSVSREKKERFSLILESASTNQTSMYLCASSSPGTSGRYEQYFGPGTRLTVT.

The chain is built from TRBV6-1 and TRBJ2-7, with D possibly TRBD1 on 6 matching bases. The CDR3 sequence is 13 residues long. V lost 3 bases and J 4 bases, leaving 10 bases between the germline ends. The germline CDR1 and CDR2 sequences are MNHNS and SASEGT. The CDR3 sequence is CASSEQTGYEQYF. CDR3 nucleotide sequence: TGTGCCAGCAGTGAGCAAACAGGGTACGAGCAGTACTTC.

The chain is built from TRBV28 and TRBJ1-1, with 8 bases fitting TRBD1. The germline gives CDR1 MDHEN, CDR2 SYDVKM. Losses at the gene ends were 5 bases for V and 1 base for J; bases not matched to a gene: 6. The CDR3 is made up of 15 amino acids. DNA of the CDR3: TGTGCCAGCAGTGATTGGACAGGGACGAACACTGAAGCTTTCTTT. Translation: CASSDWTGTNTEAFF.

The chain has TRBV28 and TRBJ1-2; D perhaps matches TRBD1 (5 bases). V dropped 5 bases and J dropped 4 bases, with 14 bases sitting between them. In germline, CDR1 is MDHEN, CDR2 SYDVKM. This CDR3 has 14 residues. The DNA of the CDR3 is TGTGCCAGCAGTCAAGGCCAGGGCCGCTATGGCTACACCTTC. It specifies CASSQGQGRYGYTF.

The rearrangement links TRBV20-1 to TRBJ2-4; 9 bases map to TRBD1. The length of the CDR3 is 17 residues. The ends lost 3 bases at V and 1 base at J; junction bases unmatched: 10. CDR1 and CDR2 (germline): DFQATT, SNEGSKA (reference sequence). CDR3 nucleotides: TGCAGTGCTAGTCGGGGGCCTGGGACAGGGGCCAAAAACATTCAGTACTTC. It translates to CSASRGPGTGAKNIQYF.

This clone was observed a single time. A junction boundary mismatches the germline segment, possibly from a read error. This rearrangement joins TRBV7-7 to TRBJ2-5, with D perhaps matching TRBD1 (5 bases). CDR3 size: 13 residues. CDR1 is SSHAT and CDR2 is FNYEAQ in the germline V gene (reference sequence). CDR3 region: CASSFAGQQTQYF. The CDR3 DNA reads TGTGCTAGCAGCTTTGCAGGACAACAGACCCAGTACTTC.